The 15 T cell receptor beta chains reported below all come from one sample, sequenced in a study of monozygotic twins with inflammatory bowel disease. TCRdb re-called the 5' RACE reads, yielding one record per CDR3 amino acid sequence without DNA. This sample's table reports approximately 400,000 distinct CDR3 sequences. The source material was blood. These receptors came from a human donor with ulcerative colitis or Crohn's disease, or a healthy co-twin of an affected twin (not recorded which).

J is TRBJ2-7 and V is TRBV6-5; lacking DNA, the TRBD1 call made by TCRdb goes unchecked. CDR3 length equals 15 residues. Germline V gene data show CDR1 as MNHEY and CDR2 as SVGAGI. CDR3 amino acids: CASSYSGQGTWEQYF.

This chain uses TRBV30 with TRBJ1-2; TCRdb's assignment of TRBD1 cannot be checked, as there is no DNA. Looked up from germline, CDR1 is GTSNPN and CDR2 is SVGIG (reference sequence). This CDR3 region has 16 residues. The CDR3 spells CAWSHFSGRGHYGYTF.

The chain is built from TRBV7-9 and TRBJ2-1; TCRdb picks TRBD2, but there is no DNA to check that call. This CDR3 is built from 13 residues. Germline V lookup: CDR1 SEHNR, CDR2 FQNEAQ (reference sequence). The CDR3: CASSFSSGDEQFF.

V gene TRBV7-3 combines with J gene TRBJ2-1; the D call from TCRdb, TRBD2, cannot be confirmed without DNA. This CDR3 is 13 amino acids long. CDR1 is SGHTA and CDR2 is FQGTGA in the germline V gene. CDR3 amino acids: CASSLSGRNEQFF.

This sequence joins TRBV7-9 and TRBJ2-7. This CDR3 spans 16 amino acids. Germline lookup yields CDR1 SEHNR and CDR2 FQNEAQ (reference sequence). This chain's CDR3 is CASSWISGFSPDEQYF.

The V gene is TRBV30, the J gene TRBJ2-5; TCRdb reports TRBD1, a call that lacks DNA to check it against. The CDR3 has 14 residues. The germline V gene encodes CDR1 GTSNPN and CDR2 SVGIG (reference sequence). The CDR3 reads CAWSARRPQETQYF.

The chain employs TRBV7-2 and TRBJ2-3; without DNA, the TCRdb call of TRBD2 cannot be checked. The CDR3 runs to 16 residues. Germline V gene data show CDR1 as SGHTA and CDR2 as FQGNSA. The CDR3 here is CASSLGLAAYTDTQYF.

V and J are TRBV30 and TRBJ1-4; TCRdb reports TRBD1, a call that lacks DNA to check it against. Germline lookup yields CDR1 GTSNPN and CDR2 SVGIG (reference sequence). The CDR3 is 15 amino acids. This chain's CDR3 is CAWSRSRTGKEKLFF.

This chain connects TRBV5-6 to TRBJ1-2; TCRdb proposes TRBD1, but this gene call is untestable without DNA. This CDR3 spans 14 amino acids. Germline V gene lookup returns CDR1 SGHDT and CDR2 YYEEEE. The CDR3 spells CASSWDRGSYGYTF.

The rearrangement joins TRBV7-9 to TRBJ2-1. The CDR3 runs 13 residues. Germline-derived CDR1 and CDR2 are SEHNR and FQNEAQ (reference sequence). CDR3 protein: CASSLPTRNEQFF.

The rearrangement joins TRBV5-1 to TRBJ1-2; checking the TCRdb D call of TRBD1 is not possible without DNA. The CDR3 sequence is 14 residues long. Per the germline V gene, CDR1 is SGHRS and CDR2 is YFSETQ. CDR3 sequence reads: CASSLTGVDYGYTF.

CDR3 loop: CASRLLRGRGREGFNQPQHF. The chain couples TRBV7-3 to TRBJ1-5; TCRdb gives TRBD1 as the D gene, but with no DNA this cannot be confirmed. The CDR3 is 20 amino acids. CDR1 SGHTA and CDR2 FQGTGA come from the germline V gene. The variable domain in full, with the rest retrieved from reference TRBV7-3 and TRBJ1-5, is GAGVSQTPSNKVTEKGKYVELRCDPISGHTALYWYRQSLGQGPEFLIYFQGTGAADDSGLPNDRFFAVRPEGSVSTLKIQRTERGDSAVYLCASRLLRGRGREGFNQPQHFGDGTRLSIL.

The chain combines TRBV11-2 with TRBJ2-1; no DNA is available, so the TRBD1 call from TCRdb remains unchecked. The CDR3 has 13 amino acids. Germline V gives CDR1 SGHAT, CDR2 FQNNGV. CDR3 in amino acids: CASSSLRGFEQFF.

CDR3 sequence: CSVRVYSHNEQFF. This rearrangement joins TRBV29-1 to TRBJ2-1. This CDR3 contains 13 residues. Germline assignment: CDR1 SQVTM and CDR2 ANQGSEA.

The CDR3 is CASSLYGDGYTF. The rearrangement uses TRBV28 and TRBJ1-2. Germline V lookup: CDR1 MDHEN, CDR2 SYDVKM. The CDR3 extends over 12 amino acids.